These T cell receptor beta chains were read from a single sample in a study of cytomegalovirus exposure and HLA in healthy donors. Sequencing was performed with immunoSEQ multiplex PCR; in TCRdb, only in-frame clones are kept and a portion is missing. The repertoire holds around 140,000 clones, with 64% as singletons. Source material: PBMCs. Receptor source: a middle-aged woman in good health and CMV-seronegative. CDR3s include the opening cysteine and the closing phenylalanine or tryptophan. D genes are given only for firm matches. Not all rows give a size; the values are once, few, many and, for expanded clones, a class.

J gene: TRBJ1-3; D gene: NA; CDR3 length: 15; V gene: TRBV19; clone size: NA; CDR3 protein: CASIPRAGSGNTIYF; CDR3 DNA: TGTGCCAGTATACCCAGGGCCGGCTCTGGAAACACCATATATTTT
J gene: TRBJ1-1; D gene: TRBD1; CDR3 length: 14; V gene: TRBV5-1; clone size: NA; CDR3 protein: CASSLVEGQTEAFF; CDR3 DNA: TGCGCCAGCAGCTTGGTGGAGGGACAGACTGAAGCTTTCTTT
J gene: TRBJ2-1; D gene: NA; CDR3 length: 15; V gene: TRBV4-1; clone size: NA; CDR3 protein: CASSQDTAPGGEQFF; CDR3 DNA: TGCGCCAGCAGCCAAGATACGGCGCCCGGCGGAGAGCAGTTCTTC
J gene: TRBJ1-1; D gene: TRBD1; CDR3 length: 17; V gene: TRBV2; clone size: once; CDR3 protein: CASSLLGQGRGYTEAFF; CDR3 DNA: TGTGCCAGCAGTCTCCTAGGACAGGGACGGGGGTACACTGAAGCTTTCTTT
J gene: TRBJ2-3; D gene: TRBD2; CDR3 length: 16; V gene: TRBV7-9; clone size: NA; CDR3 protein: CASSQRGTSGGGTQYF; CDR3 DNA: TGTGCCAGCAGCCAACGGGGGACTAGCGGGGGGGGTACGCAGTATTTT
J gene: TRBJ1-5; D gene: TRBD1; CDR3 length: 15; V gene: TRBV7-2; clone size: NA; CDR3 protein: CASSLVQGSNQPQHF; CDR3 DNA: TGTGCCAGCAGCTTAGTACAGGGGAGCAATCAGCCCCAGCATTTT
J gene: TRBJ2-7; D gene: NA; CDR3 length: 15; V gene: TRBV5-1; clone size: NA; CDR3 protein: CASSLDARAPYEQYF; CDR3 DNA: TGCGCCAGCAGCTTGGATGCCAGGGCCCCTTACGAGCAGTACTTC
J gene: TRBJ1-1; D gene: TRBD1; CDR3 length: 15; V gene: TRBV7-9; clone size: few; CDR3 protein: CASSLGTGVYTEAFF; CDR3 DNA: TGTGCCAGCAGCTTAGGGACAGGGGTCTACACTGAAGCTTTCTTT
J gene: TRBJ1-1; D gene: TRBD1; CDR3 length: 13; V gene: TRBV4-2; clone size: NA; CDR3 protein: CASINRGNTEAFF; CDR3 DNA: TGTGCCAGCATTAACAGGGGGAACACTGAAGCTTTCTTT
J gene: TRBJ1-4; D gene: NA; CDR3 length: 14; V gene: TRBV30; clone size: NA; CDR3 protein: CAWSGGGRGEKLFF; CDR3 DNA: TGTGCCTGGAGTGGGGGAGGGAGAGGCGAAAAACTGTTTTTT
J gene: TRBJ1-2; D gene: NA; CDR3 length: 12; V gene: TRBV7-2; clone size: NA; CDR3 protein: CASSGGRAGYTF; CDR3 DNA: TGTGCCAGCAGCGGGGGCCGGGCAGGCTACACCTTC
J gene: TRBJ2-3; D gene: TRBD2; CDR3 length: 15; V gene: TRBV30; clone size: NA; CDR3 protein: CAWSPGGLSTDTQYF; CDR3 DNA: TGTGCCTGGAGCCCGGGGGGACTCAGCACAGATACGCAGTATTTT
J gene: TRBJ2-5; D gene: NA; CDR3 length: 14; V gene: TRBV4-2; clone size: NA; CDR3 protein: CASSQEGAGETQYF; CDR3 DNA: TGTGCCAGCAGCCAAGAAGGGGCGGGGGAGACCCAGTACTTC
J gene: TRBJ2-7; D gene: NA; CDR3 length: 12; V gene: TRBV5-1; clone size: NA; CDR3 protein: CASSFTGYEQYF; CDR3 DNA: TGCGCCAGCAGCTTTACAGGTTACGAGCAGTACTTC